This passage covers 21 T cell receptor beta chains from one sample sequenced in a study of chemoradiotherapy in HPV16-positive cancers. Assay: immunoSEQ multiplex PCR; the TCRdb copy retains only in-frame clones and omits some. The sample shows 20,000 to 25,000 clones, 87% of them seen only once. The input for sequencing was blood, taken from a patient who underwent chemoradiotherapy. Receptors originate from a human donor with HPV-associated anogenital cancer.

The rearrangement uses TRBV4-1 and TRBJ1-2; TRBD1 might be the D (5 bases). Germline V gene lookup returns CDR1 MGHRA and CDR2 YSYEKL. The CDR3 consists of 15 residues. V was pared by 1 base and J by 2 bases, with 11 bases between. The CDR3 DNA reads as TGCGCCAGCAGCCAAGTCAATCGACAGAACTATGGCTACACCTTC. Its translation: CASSQVNRQNYGYTF.

This clone appeared once. The genes are TRBV5-1 and TRBJ2-7; D not certain. CDR3 length equals 13 residues. The V gene's germline CDR1 is SGHRS and CDR2 YFSETQ. With 5 bases removed from V and 2 bases from J, the gap between germline ends came to 11 bases. This CDR3 reads CASRDRQTYEQYF. For the CDR3, the DNA is TGCGCCAGCAGGGACCGCCAAACCTACGAGCAGTACTTC.

The chain employs TRBV9 and TRBJ2-1; 7 positions agree with TRBD1. Germline lookup yields CDR1 SGDLS and CDR2 YYNGEE. This CDR3 region has 14 residues. Trimming took 4 bases from V and 3 from J; bases not matched to a gene: 4. CDR3 coding DNA: TGTGCCAGCAGCACGGGACAGATCTACAATGAGCAGTTCTTC. It yields the protein CASSTGQIYNEQFF.

This clone has a handful of counts. The rearrangement uses TRBV4-3 and TRBJ2-1; D gene ambiguous. Germline-derived CDR1 and CDR2 are LGHNA and YSLEER. The ends were cut back, 0 bases at V and 8 bases at J, with 5 bases in the middle. The CDR3 contains 12 residues. The CDR3 here is CASSQETHEQFF. The CDR3 DNA reads as TGCGCCAGCAGCCAAGAAACGCATGAGCAGTTCTTC.

This clone was recorded a few times. The chain has TRBV9 and TRBJ1-5; 9 bases are shared with TRBD1. From germline, CDR1 is SGDLS and CDR2 YYNGEE. V lost 0 bases to trimming and J lost 7 bases; unmatched junction nucleotides: 5. The CDR3 has 15 residues. CDR3 coding DNA: TGTGCCAGCAGCGTAGGGGTGGGACAGGGCCAGCCCCAGCATTTT. It codes for CASSVGVGQGQPQHF.

The V call is TRBV27, the J call TRBJ2-1, with 7 bases identical to TRBD1. The V segment lost 5 bases and the J segment 4 bases; nucleotides outside the gene matches: 5. Germline CDR1 reads MNHEY; CDR2 reads SMNVEV (reference sequence). This CDR3 is built from 14 residues. CDR3 amino acids: CASSPRTGYNEQFF. CDR3 nucleotide sequence: TGTGCCAGCAGTCCCCGGACAGGATACAATGAGCAGTTCTTC.

The chain is built from TRBV6-5 and TRBJ2-7; D ambiguous. Trimming left V 6 bases short and J 5 bases short, with 11 bases between. CDR1 and CDR2 (germline): MNHEY, SVGAGI. The CDR3 is made up of 12 amino acids. CDR3 region: CASRDGSHEQYF. DNA for the CDR3: TGTGCCAGCAGGGATGGATCGCACGAGCAGTACTTC.

The chain links TRBV6-5 to TRBJ2-2; TRBD1 agrees at 9 bases. V gave up 4 bases and J gave up 3 bases; unmatched junction bases: 3. The germline V gene has CDR1 MNHEY and CDR2 SVGAGI. CDR3 length: 15 amino acids. CDR3 sequence (DNA): TGTGCCAGCAGTTTTGGACAGGGGTACACCGGGGAGCTGTTTTTT. This sequence encodes CASSFGQGYTGELFF.

The V call is TRBV7-2, the J call TRBJ2-3; the match to TRBD2 covers 11 bases. The germline V gene encodes CDR1 SGHTA and CDR2 FQGNSA. J was trimmed by 5 bases and V by 5 bases; bases with no gene match: 9. The CDR3 totals 16 residues. The CDR3 region is CASSTGSGGAIDTQYF. The CDR3, as DNA: TGTGCCAGCAGCACAGGTAGCGGGGGGGCCATAGATACGCAGTATTTT.

This rearrangement joins TRBV28 to TRBJ2-1; D not resolved. Germline V gives CDR1 MDHEN, CDR2 SYDVKM. The V and J ends lost 3 bases and 5 bases respectively, with 8 bases between them. The CDR3 is made up of 13 amino acids. The CDR3 loop reads CASSFGRDNEQFF. DNA for the CDR3: TGTGCCAGCAGTTTCGGCCGAGACAATGAGCAGTTCTTC.

The chain employs TRBV7-9 and TRBJ2-7; D is unclear. The CDR3 extends over 11 amino acids. The germline V gene encodes CDR1 SEHNR and CDR2 FQNEAQ (reference sequence). Trimming took off 1 base at V and 5 bases at J, with 3 bases between the two ends. The CDR3 loop is CASSLVHEQYF. CDR3 sequence (DNA): TGTGCCAGCAGCTTAGTCCACGAGCAGTACTTC.

This chain joins TRBV7-2 and TRBJ2-1, with a possible D match to TRBD2 (6 bases). V was shortened by 10 bases and J by 4 bases, with 14 bases between the two germline ends. CDR1 and CDR2 from the germline V gene are SGHTA and FQGNSA. The CDR3 is 13 residues long. The CDR3 spells CATSPAGYNEQFF. In DNA form, the CDR3 reads TGTGCCACTTCTCCTGCGGGGTACAATGAGCAGTTCTTC. The whole variable domain, filled in from reference TRBV7-2 and TRBJ2-1, reads GAGVSQSPSNKVTEKGKDVELRCDPISGHTALYWYRQSLGQGLEFLIYFQGNSAPDKSGLPSDRFSAERTGGSVSTLTIQRTQQEDSAVYLCATSPAGYNEQFFGPGTRLTVL.

V and J are TRBV7-2 and TRBJ2-1, with TRBD2 identical over 8 bases. V shed 5 bases and J 3 bases; nucleotides not matched to a gene: 6. CDR3 length: 15 residues. Germline CDR1 SGHTA, CDR2 FQGNSA. CDR3 in amino acids: CASSPRTSSYNEQFF. The CDR3 DNA is TGTGCCAGCAGCCCACGGACTAGCAGCTACAATGAGCAGTTCTTC.

This clone was seen once. The chain combines TRBV5-6 with TRBJ2-2, with 10 bases identical to TRBD2. CDR3 length equals 15 residues. CDR1 and CDR2 from the germline V gene are SGHDT and YYEEEE. With 4 bases clipped from V and 7 bases from J, the junction kept 7 bases outside the gene matches. The CDR3 here is CASSREAGGVGELFF. In nucleotides, the CDR3 is TGTGCCAGCAGCAGGGAAGCGGGAGGGGTCGGGGAGCTGTTTTTT.

The chain combines TRBV28 with TRBJ1-6, with a weak D call TRBD1 (5 bases). Germline V gene data show CDR1 as MDHEN and CDR2 as SYDVKM. The ends were cut back, 2 bases at V and 8 bases at J, with 7 bases in the middle. This CDR3 is 13 amino acids long. The CDR3 DNA sequence: TGTGCCAGCAGTTTACTGGGGGATTCACCCCTCCACTTT. Translating it yields CASSLLGDSPLHF.

The chain has TRBV9 and TRBJ2-2; D gene uncertain. This CDR3 comprises 14 residues. Germline V gives CDR1 SGDLS, CDR2 YYNGEE. V gave up 3 bases and J gave up 4 bases, with 10 bases separating them. The CDR3 loop reads CASSDERLTGELFF. The CDR3 region has the DNA TGTGCCAGCAGCGACGAGCGTCTCACCGGGGAGCTGTTTTTT.

The chain couples TRBV29-1 to TRBJ1-1, with 9 bases matching TRBD1. V gave up 4 bases and J gave up 4 bases; unmatched junction bases: 4. The germline V gene encodes CDR1 SQVTM and CDR2 ANQGSEA. The CDR3 runs to 13 residues. CDR3 region: CSVGRTGATEAFF. In DNA form, the CDR3 reads TGCAGCGTTGGGAGGACAGGGGCCACTGAAGCTTTCTTT.

The table lists this clone with a count of one. The chain has TRBV7-8 and TRBJ1-1; tentatively, D is TRBD1 (5 bases). V was shortened by 1 base and J by 4 bases, with 7 bases between the two germline ends. Germline CDR1 SGHVS, CDR2 FQNEAQ. This CDR3 has 13 amino acids. CDR3 residues: CASSLGGVTEAFF. The CDR3 region has the DNA TGTGCCAGCAGCTTAGGGGGGGTCACTGAAGCTTTCTTT. Full variable domain (rest looked up from reference TRBV7-8 and TRBJ1-1): GAGVSQSPRYKVAKRGQDVALRCDPISGHVSLFWYQQALGQGPEFLTYFQNEAQLDKSGLPSDRFFAERPEGSVSTLKIQRTQQEDSAVYLCASSLGGVTEAFFGQGTRLTVV.

The chain couples TRBV7-9 to TRBJ1-5, with no clear D. In germline, CDR1 is SEHNR, CDR2 FQNEAQ (reference sequence). This CDR3 has 16 amino acids. V was shortened by 1 base and J by 2 bases, with 12 bases between the two germline ends. As DNA, the CDR3 is TGTGCCAGCAGCTTAGGTACCTCGAGGGGCAATCAGCCCCAGCATTTT. This encodes CASSLGTSRGNQPQHF.

The V call is TRBV5-4, the J call TRBJ1-1; D gene ambiguous. V lost 0 bases and J 7 bases, leaving 10 bases between the germline ends. This CDR3 has 13 residues. The germline V gene has CDR1 SGHNT and CDR2 YYREEE (reference sequence). Written as DNA, the CDR3 is TGTGCCAGCAGCTTGGTAGGCGAGGTTGAAGCTTTCTTT. Translation gives CASSLVGEVEAFF.

The CDR3 DNA follows: TGCGCCAGCAGCCAAGCGGTAGAGACCCCGGCAAATACGCAGTATTTT. This sequence encodes CASSQAVETPANTQYF. The chain links TRBV4-3 to TRBJ2-3; D unclear. V lost 1 base, J lost 7 bases, and 18 bases lay in between. The CDR3 consists of 16 residues. Looked up from germline, CDR1 is LGHNA and CDR2 is YSLEER.